Listed here are 29 T cell receptor beta chains from one sample, sequenced in a study of radiation and T cells in renal cell carcinoma. Time point reported: blood 2 weeks post-SBRT. Treatment noted: 15 Gy SBRT to primary tumor, nephrectomy 4 weeks later. Here immunoSEQ multiplex PCR was the method, and the copy in TCRdb shows in-frame clones only, minus some. Here the sample spans roughly 140,000 clones, 87% being singletons. The input for sequencing was blood, taken from a patient whose treatment included radiotherapy and nephrectomy. These receptor sequences come from a woman in her fifties or sixties with renal cell carcinoma.

V and J are TRBV10-3 and TRBJ2-3; 7 nucleotides align to TRBD1. The germline V gene encodes CDR1 ENHRY and CDR2 SYGVKD. This CDR3 spans 14 amino acids. V lost 2 bases, J lost 8 bases, and 7 bases stayed unmatched. The CDR3 here is CAISEQGDQGTQYF. For the CDR3, the DNA is TGTGCCATCAGTGAGCAGGGGGACCAAGGTACGCAGTATTTT.

The V and J genes are TRBV6-6 and TRBJ2-7; a weak D match, TRBD2 (5 bases). Trimming removed 8 bases at V and 3 bases at J, with 11 bases between. This CDR3 region has 12 residues. Germline assignment: CDR1 MNHNY and CDR2 SVGAGI (reference sequence). The CDR3 loop reads CASRVGSYEQYF. The CDR3 bases are TGTGCCAGCCGAGTAGGGAGCTACGAGCAGTACTTC.

The chain joins TRBV5-4 to TRBJ1-3; D unresolved. CDR3 length: 14 amino acids. Germline CDR1 reads SGHNT; CDR2 reads YYREEE (reference sequence). The germline V and J ends were trimmed by 0 bases and 0 bases, with 4 bases remaining between them. CDR3 sequence (DNA): TGTGCCAGCAGCTTGGATCGCTCTGGAAACACCATATATTTT. Translation gives CASSLDRSGNTIYF.

The chain combines TRBV2 with TRBJ1-2; 7 bases line up with TRBD1. Trimming at V came to 4 bases and at J to 3 bases, leaving 17 bases not matched to a gene. Germline lookup yields CDR1 SNHLY and CDR2 FYNNEI. CDR3 length equals 18 residues. The CDR3: CASSGGPYRGFGYYGYTF. DNA for the CDR3: TGTGCCAGCAGTGGGGGTCCGTACAGGGGCTTCGGGTACTATGGCTACACCTTC.

This sequence joins TRBV19 and TRBJ2-2; either TRBD1 or TRBD2 may supply D (5 bases each). This CDR3 is built from 14 residues. Germline loops: CDR1 LNHDA, CDR2 SQIVND (reference sequence). V was pared by 10 bases and J by 0 bases, with 12 bases between. Written as DNA, the CDR3 is TGTGCCATTAGGGACGGACCGAACACCGGGGAGCTGTTTTTT. It encodes CAIRDGPNTGELFF.

The J gene is TRBJ2-3, the V gene TRBV7-8; 7 bases map to TRBD1. The CDR3 sequence is 16 residues long. V lost 5 bases and J lost 3; bases outside the gene matches: 11. Germline V lookup: CDR1 SGHVS, CDR2 FQNEAQ. The CDR3 DNA sequence: TGTGCCAGCAGCCTATTACTAGGACAGGCGACAGATACGCAGTATTTT. This codes for CASSLLLGQATDTQYF. The full variable domain, in which reference TRBV7-8 and TRBJ2-3 provide the parts outside the CDR3, is GAGVSQSPRYKVAKRGQDVALRCDPISGHVSLFWYQQALGQGPEFLTYFQNEAQLDKSGLPSDRFFAERPEGSVSTLKIQRTQQEDSAVYLCASSLLLGQATDTQYFGPGTRLTVL.

The chain couples TRBV4-3 to TRBJ2-3, with TRBD2 identical over 14 bases. The germline V gene has CDR1 LGHNA and CDR2 YSLEER. With 5 bases clipped from V and 6 bases from J, the junction kept 7 bases outside the gene matches. The CDR3 totals 16 residues. CDR3 protein: CASSFGLAGGMDTQYF. CDR3 DNA sequence: TGCGCCAGCAGCTTCGGACTAGCGGGGGGCATGGATACGCAGTATTTT.

This chain links TRBV30 with TRBJ1-1, with TRBD1 matching 7 bases. Per germline, CDR1 GTSNPN and CDR2 SVGIG (reference sequence). The CDR3 contains 13 residues. After removal of 7 bases from V and 0 bases from J, the junction contained 5 bases not matched to a gene. CDR3 coding DNA: TGTGCCTCAGCAGGGGGAATGAACACTGAAGCTTTCTTT. Its protein product is CASAGGMNTEAFF.

This chain joins TRBV18 and TRBJ1-1; possible D gene TRBD1, 6 bases. The CDR3 covers 14 residues. CDR1 and CDR2 (germline): KGHSH, LQKENI. With 3 bases removed from V and 2 bases from J, the gap between germline ends came to 10 bases. CDR3 sequence reads: CASSPEQGNTEAFF. DNA for the CDR3: TGTGCCAGCTCACCTGAACAGGGTAACACTGAAGCTTTCTTT.

J is TRBJ2-1 and V is TRBV6-6; D call uncertain. The germline V gene has CDR1 MNHNY and CDR2 SVGAGI (reference sequence). Trimming shortened V by 0 bases and J by 0 bases, and 9 bases separated the two germline ends. The CDR3 has 16 amino acids. The CDR3: CASSYSVGSSYNEQFF. CDR3 DNA: TGTGCCAGCAGTTACTCGGTGGGAAGCTCCTACAATGAGCAGTTCTTC.

The chain uses TRBV6-1 and TRBJ1-3, with 7 nucleotides matching TRBD1. The V gene end was trimmed by 3 bases and the J gene end by 3 bases; junction bases not matched to a gene: 5. The germline V gene encodes CDR1 MNHNS and CDR2 SASEGT. The CDR3 totals 15 residues. The CDR3 loop reads CASSDGQVGGNTIYF. DNA of the CDR3: TGTGCCAGCAGTGATGGACAGGTTGGTGGAAACACCATATATTTT.

The genes are TRBV7-6 and TRBJ1-5; no reliable D call. Trimming took 8 bases from V and 1 from J, leaving 9 bases between them. Germline-derived CDR1 and CDR2 are SGHVS and FNYEAQ. The CDR3 spans 13 residues. The CDR3 nucleotides read TGTGCCAGCTCAGGTACAAGCAATCAGCCCCAGCATTTT. Translated, it gives CASSGTSNQPQHF.

The V call is TRBV6-5, the J call TRBJ2-7; 10 positions agree with TRBD1. The CDR3 is made up of 11 amino acids. Trimming cost V 5 bases and J 12 bases; bases outside gene matches: 4. Germline assignment: CDR1 MNHEY and CDR2 SVGAGI. This chain's CDR3 is CASSTGQGVYF. As DNA, the CDR3 is TGTGCCAGCAGTACTGGACAGGGGGTGTACTTC.

The count of this clone is one. The CDR3 is CASSPPIQMNTEAFF. CDR3 nucleotides: TGTGCCAGCAGCCCGCCTATCCAAATGAACACTGAAGCTTTCTTT. The genes are TRBV9 and TRBJ1-1; D remains unclear. V was trimmed by 4 bases and J by 0 bases, leaving 13 bases between them. CDR3 length: 15 amino acids. Germline CDR1 is SGDLS and CDR2 is YYNGEE.

The chain carries TRBV2 and TRBJ1-5, with 9 nucleotides matching TRBD1. The germline V gene encodes CDR1 SNHLY and CDR2 FYNNEI. CDR3 size: 15 residues. Trimming at V came to 5 bases and at J to 4 bases, leaving 6 bases not matched to a gene. The CDR3, as DNA: TGTGCCAGCAGTCCGGGACAGGGTAGGAATCAGCCCCAGCATTTT. Amino acids: CASSPGQGRNQPQHF. Variable domain in full (rest from reference TRBV2 and TRBJ1-5): EPEVTQTPSHQVTQMGQEVILRCVPISNHLYFYWYRQILGQKVEFLVSFYNNEISEKSEIFDDQFSVERPDGSNFTLKIRSTKLEDSAMYFCASSPGQGRNQPQHFGDGTRLSIL.

About this clone itself: The same CDR3 is also encoded by other DNA sequences in this sample. The rearrangement links TRBV9 to TRBJ2-5; D might be TRBD1 (5 bases). The V end was cut by 0 bases, the J end by 1 base, with 7 bases between. The CDR3 runs 14 residues. The germline gives CDR1 SGDLS, CDR2 YYNGEE. This CDR3 is CASSVGQIQETQYF. The CDR3 bases are TGTGCCAGCAGCGTAGGACAGATCCAAGAGACCCAGTACTTC.

The rearrangement links TRBV6-1 to TRBJ1-5; no reliable D call. Germline CDR1 MNHNS, CDR2 SASEGT. This CDR3 has 14 residues. V was cut by 3 bases and J by 0 bases, with 6 bases left in between. The CDR3 nucleotides are TGTGCCAGCAGTGATTATTATAGCAATCAGCCCCAGCATTTT. This sequence encodes CASSDYYSNQPQHF.

The rearrangement uses TRBV29-1 and TRBJ2-3; perhaps TRBD2 as D (6 bases). The V gene's germline CDR1 is SQVTM and CDR2 ANQGSEA. The CDR3 contains 14 residues. The germline V and J ends were trimmed by 4 bases and 2 bases, with 13 bases remaining between them. The CDR3 sequence is CSVGSRGYTDTQYF. In DNA, the CDR3 is TGCAGCGTTGGGTCTCGGGGGTACACAGATACGCAGTATTTT.

CDR3 region: CASSQDAGAGDTIYF. The CDR3 DNA reads TGCGCCAGCAGCCAAGACGCAGGGGCTGGGGACACCATATATTTT. The genes are TRBV4-1 and TRBJ1-3; a possible D gene is TRBD1 (6 bases). The CDR3 totals 15 residues. Trimming cost V 0 bases and J 8 bases, with 14 bases left between them. CDR1 MGHRA and CDR2 YSYEKL come from the germline V gene.

This chain connects TRBV2 to TRBJ1-5; 7 bases fit TRBD1. Germline CDR1 and CDR2: SNHLY and FYNNEI. The CDR3 is 15 residues long. V gave up 2 bases and J gave up 10 bases; unmatched junction bases: 11. The CDR3, as DNA: TGTGCCAGCAGTGAAAGGGGGGCCAGGGGGTCTCCCCAGCATTTT. As protein: CASSERGARGSPQHF.

The rearrangement joins TRBV25-1 to TRBJ2-5; D is undetermined. Germline CDR1 is MGHDK and CDR2 is SYGVNS. The germline V and J ends were trimmed by 3 bases and 4 bases, with 6 bases remaining between them. There are 12 residues in the CDR3. The chain's CDR3 is CASSEPGETQYF. The CDR3 DNA sequence: TGTGCCAGCAGTGAGCCAGGAGAGACCCAGTACTTC.

The chain has TRBV29-1 and TRBJ1-1; 8 bases map to TRBD1. V shed 4 bases and J 3 bases; nucleotides not matched to a gene: 4. This CDR3 comprises 13 residues. The germline V gene encodes CDR1 SQVTM and CDR2 ANQGSEA. The CDR3 DNA reads as TGCAGCGTTGGACAGGGGTGGGACACTGAAGCTTTCTTT. It codes for CSVGQGWDTEAFF.

This chain links TRBV4-2 with TRBJ2-7; D is perhaps TRBD1 or TRBD2 (5 bases each). Germline CDR1 reads LGHNA; CDR2 reads YNFKEQ. This CDR3 region has 15 residues. With 1 base removed from V and 3 bases from J, the gap between germline ends came to 13 bases. CDR3 loop: CASSQGGTDNYEQYF. In nucleotides, the CDR3 is TGTGCCAGCAGCCAAGGGGGGACGGATAACTACGAGCAGTACTTC.

This sequence joins TRBV5-8 and TRBJ2-5; TRBD1 aligns across 10 bases. Germline V gene lookup returns CDR1 SGHTS and CDR2 YDEGEE. The CDR3 is made up of 15 amino acids. V was clipped by 5 bases and J by 4 bases; unmatched bases: 8. CDR3 loop: CASREGTGDGETQYF. Written as DNA, the CDR3 is TGTGCCAGCAGGGAAGGGACAGGGGATGGAGAGACCCAGTACTTC. Full variable domain (rest looked up from reference TRBV5-8 and TRBJ2-5): EAGVTQSPTHLIKTRGQQATLRCSPISGHTSVYWYQQALGLGLQFLLWYDEGEERNRGNFPPRFSGRQFPNYSSELNVNALELEDSALYLCASREGTGDGETQYFGPGTRLLVL.

The chain recombines TRBV7-2 with TRBJ1-6; a possible D gene is TRBD1 (6 bases). Between the trimmed V and J ends, which lost 5 bases and 3 bases, there was a span of 14 bases. This CDR3 is built from 16 residues. Germline-derived CDR1 and CDR2 are SGHTA and FQGNSA. This chain's CDR3 is CASSPQTGIYNSPLHF. CDR3 sequence (DNA): TGTGCCAGCAGCCCCCAGACAGGAATCTATAATTCACCCCTCCACTTT.

The V and J genes are TRBV7-9 and TRBJ1-1; D perhaps matches TRBD1 (5 bases). CDR1 is SEHNR, CDR2 FQNEAQ, per germline (reference sequence). The germline V and J ends were trimmed by 5 bases and 1 base, with 8 bases remaining between them. The CDR3 loop spans 13 amino acids. CDR3: CASSRRGNTEAFF. The CDR3 bases are TGTGCCAGCAGCCGGAGGGGGAACACTGAAGCTTTCTTT.

The CDR3 is CASSLEFRGQIDTQYF. The CDR3 DNA follows: TGTGCCAGCAGCTTAGAATTCAGGGGGCAGATTGATACGCAGTATTTT. This chain uses TRBV7-6 with TRBJ2-3; 8 nucleotides align to TRBD1. With V trimmed by 1 base and J by 6 bases, 9 bases remained unmatched. CDR3 length equals 16 residues. Germline CDR1 and CDR2: SGHVS and FNYEAQ.

The chain is built from TRBV19 and TRBJ1-2; D might be TRBD1 (5 bases). The CDR3 is 14 residues long. The germline CDR1 and CDR2 sequences are LNHDA and SQIVND (reference sequence). Trimming removed 5 bases at V and 7 bases at J, with 17 bases between. The CDR3 protein is CASSSQGTSGGYTF. The CDR3 DNA sequence: TGTGCCAGTAGTTCCCAGGGAACCTCAGGTGGCTACACCTTC.

The J gene is TRBJ1-2, the V gene TRBV11-2; unclear D gene. The CDR3 consists of 14 residues. The germline V and J ends were trimmed by 1 base and 2 bases, with 8 bases remaining between them. CDR1 is SGHAT and CDR2 is FQNNGV in the germline V gene. The CDR3 DNA is TGTGCCAGCAGCTTAGGTTCCCCCAACTATGGCTACACCTTC. Translation gives CASSLGSPNYGYTF.